This T cell receptor (beta chain) was captured by sequencing in a study of blood T cell repertoires in COVID-19. In the study overall: COVID-19 samples from acute and convalescent phases originated in the United States, Italy and Spain. Nucleic acid was either cDNA or gDNA, and it came from T cells, B-cell-depleted T cells, or PBMCs.

In the authors' methods: Amplified reference gene primers provided the basis for estimating nucleated cell counts. Profiling relied on immunoSEQ multiplex PCR, and the TCRdb table lists in-frame clones only, not all of them. V, J and clone size were drawn from that table, and D and trimming were deduced from the DNA. Of some 320,000 clones in the sample, around 88% were seen once. There are 15 residues in the CDR3. With 6 bases clipped from V and 4 bases from J, the junction kept 7 bases outside the gene matches. From germline, CDR1 is MNHEY and CDR2 SMNVEV (reference sequence). The V gene is TRBV27, the J gene TRBJ1-5, with 9 bases fitting TRBD1. The sample comprised peripheral blood. The source of this sequence is a woman younger than 45 who had recovered from COVID-19. The CDR3 coding sequence is TGTGCCAGCAGACTCGGACAGGGGAGGAATCAGCCCCAGCATTTT. Translated: CASRLGQGRNQPQHF.